This T cell receptor beta chain was sequenced for a study of T cell changes during pregnancy in multiple sclerosis. Germline lookup yields CDR1 SGDLS and CDR2 YYNGEE. The CDR3 spans 14 residues. In the case of this clone: A read error may produce the germline difference seen at one junction end. This same CDR3 is encoded by further DNA sequences in the sample.

Repertoires were generated with immunoSEQ multiplex PCR, while TCRdb's copy carries only in-frame clones and drops some. The sample shows fewer than 95,000 clones, about 93% of them seen only once. The sequencing used peripheral blood, collected in the first trimester of pregnancy. This receptor was identified in a female donor with multiple sclerosis, enrolled in a pregnancy study. The chain recombines TRBV9 with TRBJ1-6; the D gene is possibly TRBD1 (6 bases). The CDR3 loop reads CASSAQGLNSPLHF. Written as DNA, the CDR3 is TGTGCCAGCAGCGCCCAGGGGCTTAATTCACCCCTCCACTTC.